One and the same sample provided the 30 T cell receptor beta chains below, sequenced in a study of cytomegalovirus exposure and HLA in healthy donors. Primers included in the PCR were 60 Vbeta and 13 Jbeta primers. Only in-frame clones appear in the TCRdb table, and some are missing; sequencing was by immunoSEQ multiplex PCR. The sample holds roughly 140,000 clones, approximately 83% seen once. The sample taken for sequencing was PBMCs. These receptor sequences come from a man aged 35-49 years in good health and CMV-seropositive.

This sequence joins TRBV7-3 and TRBJ2-5, with a weak D call TRBD2 (6 bases). The DNA end is a closer match to TRBJ2-7, so the J assignment may be wrong. Per germline, CDR1 SGHTA and CDR2 FQGTGA. The CDR3 loop spans 14 amino acids. CDR3 region: CASSLTQEEGEQYF. The CDR3 DNA reads TGTGCCAGCAGCTTAACACAGGAGGAGGGCGAGCAGTACTTC.

The sample holds one count of this clone. V is TRBV9 and J is TRBJ2-3; 12 bases fit TRBD1. CDR1 SGDLS and CDR2 YYNGEE come from the germline V gene. The CDR3 is 19 amino acids. The trim removed 3 bases at V and 5 bases at J, leaving 16 bases unmatched. CDR3 sequence (DNA): TGTGCCAGCAGCGGCCTTCCGGGACAGGGGGCCTCGGTGATAGATACGCAGTATTTT. As protein: CASSGLPGQGASVIDTQYF. Combining the CDR3 with reference TRBV9 and TRBJ2-3 gives the whole variable domain DSGVTQTPKHLITATGQRVTLRCSPRSGDLSVYWYQQSLDQGLQFLIQYYNGEERAKGNILERFSAQQFPDLHSELNLSSLELGDSALYFCASSGLPGQGASVIDTQYFGPGTRLTVL.

The chain couples TRBV9 to TRBJ1-4, with no clear D. The CDR3 consists of 15 residues. Trimming cost V 0 bases and J 4 bases, with 10 bases left between them. Germline values: CDR1 SGDLS, CDR2 YYNGEE. Here the CDR3 DNA reads TGTGCCAGCAGCGTAGCTGGCCTTGTTAATGAAAAACTGTTTTTT. Amino acids: CASSVAGLVNEKLFF.

Written as DNA, the CDR3 is TGTGCCAGCAGTTTCCTGGACAGGGGGCCCCCTCATTCACCCCTCCACTTT. This translates into CASSFLDRGPPHSPLHF. The gene calls are TRBV27 and TRBJ1-6; the match to TRBD1 covers 11 bases. The CDR3 runs 17 residues. The V gene's germline CDR1 is MNHEY and CDR2 SMNVEV (reference sequence). The V gene end was trimmed by 3 bases and the J gene end by 8 bases; junction bases not matched to a gene: 9.

The genes are TRBV7-3 and TRBJ1-1; D is uncertain. In germline, CDR1 is SGHTA, CDR2 FQGTGA. CDR3 length equals 13 residues. V was pared by 3 bases and J by 1 base, with 6 bases between. The CDR3: CASSFSKNTEAFF. For the CDR3, the DNA is TGTGCCAGCAGCTTCTCTAAGAACACTGAAGCTTTCTTT.

This chain joins TRBV19 and TRBJ2-7, with D perhaps matching TRBD2 (6 bases). Germline CDR1 LNHDA, CDR2 SQIVND (reference sequence). CDR3 length equals 13 residues. With 11 bases removed from V and 3 bases from J, the gap between germline ends came to 17 bases. The CDR3 spells CADVGGEGYEQYF. As DNA, the CDR3 is TGTGCCGACGTCGGGGGAGAAGGCTACGAGCAGTACTTC.

This chain connects TRBV5-1 to TRBJ2-3, with 10 bases identical to TRBD2. Germline values: CDR1 SGHRS, CDR2 YFSETQ. The CDR3 is 15 residues long. The ends lost 2 bases at V and 0 bases at J; junction bases unmatched: 0. The chain's CDR3 is CASSFSGGSTDTQYF. The CDR3 DNA reads as TGCGCCAGCAGCTTTAGCGGGGGGAGCACAGATACGCAGTATTTT.

The chain uses TRBV19 and TRBJ2-2; D gene unclear. The CDR3 totals 13 residues. CDR1 and CDR2 from the germline V gene are LNHDA and SQIVND (reference sequence). The V end lost 11 bases, the J end lost 2 bases, and 12 bases lay between the germline ends. CDR3 loop: CAARRGNTGELFF. The CDR3 DNA reads as TGTGCCGCCCGGAGAGGTAACACCGGGGAGCTGTTTTTT. The complete variable domain, with remaining parts taken from reference TRBV19 and TRBJ2-2, reads DGGITQSPKYLFRKEGQNVTLSCEQNLNHDAMYWYRQDPGQGLRLIYYSQIVNDFQKGDIAEGYSVSREKKESFPLTVTSAQKNPTAFYLCAARRGNTGELFFGEGSRLTVL.

This rearrangement joins TRBV4-1 to TRBJ2-7; D is possibly TRBD2 (5 bases). Germline CDR1 and CDR2: MGHRA and YSYEKL. Deletions cut 2 bases from V and 7 bases from J, with 24 bases between. The CDR3 is 17 residues long. CDR3 sequence reads: CASSQRPAEAGPQEQYF. The CDR3 bases are TGCGCCAGCAGCCAACGTCCCGCGGAGGCAGGACCTCAAGAGCAGTACTTC.

The chain uses TRBV9 and TRBJ1-6; weak D call: TRBD1 (6 bases). Trimming removed 3 bases at V and 8 bases at J, with 12 bases between. Germline CDR1 SGDLS, CDR2 YYNGEE. This CDR3 is built from 14 residues. The CDR3 spells CASSDRVGDSPLHF. CDR3 DNA: TGTGCCAGCAGCGACAGGGTCGGGGATTCACCCCTCCACTTT.

V and J are TRBV6-5 and TRBJ1-4; weak D call: TRBD1 (5 bases). V gave up 8 bases and J gave up 0 bases, with 7 bases separating them. The CDR3 loop spans 13 amino acids. Germline V lookup: CDR1 MNHEY, CDR2 SVGAGI. CDR3 protein: CASGGATNEKLFF. CDR3 DNA: TGTGCCAGCGGGGGGGCAACTAATGAAAAACTGTTTTTT.

In its sample, this clone was seen a few times. The chain has TRBV4-3 and TRBJ2-1, with 10 bases aligning to TRBD2. The V and J ends lost 0 bases and 7 bases, in that order; junction bases with no gene match: 3. Germline values: CDR1 LGHNA, CDR2 YSLEER. This CDR3 has 15 residues. The CDR3 is CASSQDQLAGNEQFF. In DNA, the CDR3 is TGCGCCAGCAGCCAAGATCAACTAGCGGGGAATGAGCAGTTCTTC.

To note about this clone: A junction boundary mismatches the germline segment, possibly from a read error. The rearrangement uses TRBV2 and TRBJ1-6, with D tentatively TRBD1 (5 bases). The CDR3 is 17 residues long. Per the germline V gene, CDR1 is SNHLY and CDR2 is FYNNEI. CDR3 residues: CASSEGLAGLGYSPLHF. The CDR3 bases are TGTGCCAGCAGCGAAGGGTTGGCGGGGCTCGGGTATTCACCCCTCCACTTT.

The V and J genes are TRBV4-1 and TRBJ1-5, with 9 bases aligning to TRBD1. Germline lookup yields CDR1 MGHRA and CDR2 YSYEKL. V lost 1 base, J lost 4 bases, and 2 bases stayed unmatched. This CDR3 contains 15 residues. The CDR3 DNA sequence: TGCGCCAGCAGCCAAGCACAGGGGGCGAATCAGCCCCAGCATTTT. This sequence encodes CASSQAQGANQPQHF.

The CDR3 DNA sequence: TGTGCCATCAGTGATACCAAGGTCGGAGGCAATCAGCCCCAGCATTTT. Protein sequence: CAISDTKVGGNQPQHF. The chain has TRBV10-3 and TRBJ1-5; no clear D gene. The CDR3 extends over 16 amino acids. The V end was cut by 3 bases, the J end by 2 bases, with 14 bases between. Germline V CDR1 and CDR2: ENHRY, SYGVKD.

CDR3 residues: CAISPGQGIEAGELFF. Here the CDR3 DNA reads TGTGCCATCAGTCCGGGACAGGGCATTGAGGCCGGGGAGCTGTTTTTT. The chain combines TRBV10-3 with TRBJ2-2, with 9 nucleotides matching TRBD1. Germline assignment: CDR1 ENHRY and CDR2 SYGVKD. CDR3 length: 16 residues. V lost 5 bases and J lost 6; bases outside the gene matches: 10.

The chain links TRBV7-9 to TRBJ2-1; D perhaps matches TRBD2 (6 bases). Germline lookup yields CDR1 SEHNR and CDR2 FQNEAQ (reference sequence). Trimming removed 1 base at V and 10 bases at J, with 11 bases between. There are 13 residues in the CDR3. The CDR3 is CASSLDGGSEQFF. CDR3 coding DNA: TGTGCCAGCAGCTTAGATGGGGGGTCCGAGCAGTTCTTC.

The CDR3, as DNA: TGTGCCAGCAGCTTCTCGTGGCAGGGGGCAAAAAGGAACACTGAAGCTTTCTTT. This gives the protein CASSFSWQGAKRNTEAFF. V and J are TRBV11-2 and TRBJ1-1; 8 nucleotides align to TRBD1. The CDR3 sequence is 18 residues long. Germline V lookup: CDR1 SGHAT, CDR2 FQNNGV. Trimming at V came to 3 bases and at J to 1 base, leaving 13 bases not matched to a gene.

The genes are TRBV7-9 and TRBJ1-2; TRBD1 is a possible D gene (5 bases). V lost 1 base, J lost 8 bases, and 17 bases lay in between. Germline assignment: CDR1 SEHNR and CDR2 FQNEAQ (reference sequence). The CDR3 sequence is 15 residues long. The CDR3 is CASSLGGGNYVGYTF. The CDR3 nucleotides read TGTGCCAGCAGCTTAGGGGGGGGGAACTATGTCGGCTACACCTTC.

J is TRBJ1-1 and V is TRBV7-9; 8 nucleotides line up with TRBD1. CDR1 and CDR2 (germline): SEHNR, FQNEAQ (reference sequence). V lost 4 bases to trimming and J lost 1 base; unmatched junction nucleotides: 2. This CDR3 contains 14 residues. The CDR3 region is CASSSDRANTEAFF. The CDR3 nucleotides are TGTGCCAGCAGCTCGGACAGGGCGAACACTGAAGCTTTCTTT.

The rearrangement joins TRBV21-1 to TRBJ2-1; the table's D call, TRBD1, has no DNA check behind it. TRBV21-1 is classified as a pseudogene. The CDR3 loop spans 15 amino acids. CDR3 nucleotides: TGTGCCAGCAGAACGGACAGGGTGGCCTACAATGAGCAGTTCTTC. This sequence encodes CASRTDRVAYNEQFF.

This clone showed up just a few times. V and J are TRBV5-4 and TRBJ2-2; 9 bases agree with TRBD1. The CDR3 has 16 residues. The V gene's germline CDR1 is SGHNT and CDR2 YYREEE (reference sequence). With V trimmed by 4 bases and J by 7 bases, 11 bases remained unmatched. CDR3 bases: TGTGCCAGCAGCAGGGGACAGGGAGTAATGGGCGGGGAGCTGTTTTTT. Its translation: CASSRGQGVMGGELFF.

The V call is TRBV27, the J call TRBJ2-3, with 7 bases fitting TRBD2. CDR3 length: 14 amino acids. The germline CDR1 and CDR2 sequences are MNHEY and SMNVEV (reference sequence). With 1 base clipped from V and 3 bases from J, the junction kept 1 base outside the gene matches. The CDR3 nucleotides read TGTGCCAGCAGTTTATTGGGGGGGACAGATACGCAGTATTTT. This translates into CASSLLGGTDTQYF.

V and J are TRBV4-3 and TRBJ1-5; the match to TRBD1 covers 9 bases. The length of the CDR3 is 15 residues. Germline V gene data show CDR1 as LGHNA and CDR2 as YSLEER. V dropped 4 bases and J dropped 3; count of bases not matched to a gene: 4. The CDR3 protein is CASSPGQGNNQPQHF. The DNA of the CDR3 is TGCGCCAGCAGCCCCGGACAGGGGAACAATCAGCCCCAGCATTTT.

V and J are TRBV7-2 and TRBJ2-5, with unresolved D. This CDR3 spans 11 amino acids. Between the trimmed V and J ends, which lost 5 bases and 5 bases, there was a span of 6 bases. Germline values: CDR1 SGHTA, CDR2 FQGNSA. CDR3: CASSPRETQYF. CDR3 DNA sequence: TGTGCCAGCAGCCCTCGGGAGACCCAGTACTTC.

V usage is TRBV14 and J usage is TRBJ2-3; D ambiguous. Germline-derived CDR1 and CDR2 are SGHDN and FVKESK. Trimming cost V 3 bases and J 8 bases, with 15 bases left between them. The CDR3 consists of 14 residues. CDR3 region: CASSQNVWAGTQYF. The CDR3 DNA reads as TGTGCCAGCAGCCAGAACGTATGGGCCGGTACGCAGTATTTT.

The chain combines TRBV7-9 with TRBJ1-1; perhaps TRBD1 as D (5 bases). V dropped 6 bases and J dropped 7 bases, with 18 bases sitting between them. Germline assignment: CDR1 SEHNR and CDR2 FQNEAQ (reference sequence). This CDR3 has 14 residues. CDR3 bases: TGTGCCAGCAGTTCCCAGGGAGGGCAGGATGAAGCTTTCTTT. Protein: CASSSQGGQDEAFF.

A remark on this clone: It may be a read error: a sequence one base away is much more abundant. The chain's CDR3 is CASSPGSGNTIYF. CDR3 bases: TGTGCCAGCAGCCCAGGGTCTGGAAACACCATATATTTT. This sequence joins TRBV9 and TRBJ1-3; D is perhaps TRBD1 (5 bases). V lost 4 bases and J lost 1, with 6 bases in between. This CDR3 is 13 amino acids long. Germline V gene lookup returns CDR1 SGDLS and CDR2 YYNGEE.

The J gene is TRBJ2-1, the V gene TRBV4-1; 7 nucleotides align to TRBD1. Germline-derived CDR1 and CDR2 are MGHRA and YSYEKL. V was clipped by 0 bases and J by 4 bases; unmatched bases: 3. CDR3 length equals 15 residues. The DNA of the CDR3 is TGCGCCAGCAGCCAAGATTGGACAGGTTACAATGAGCAGTTCTTC. It specifies CASSQDWTGYNEQFF.

The gene calls are TRBV9 and TRBJ1-1; the match to TRBD1 covers 7 bases. The V segment lost 7 bases and the J segment 7 bases; nucleotides outside the gene matches: 13. Germline V gives CDR1 SGDLS, CDR2 YYNGEE. The CDR3 loop spans 14 amino acids. CDR3 bases: TGTGCCAGCGGGTACGCCGGGACAGATGGTGAAGCTTTCTTT. Translating it yields CASGYAGTDGEAFF.